This TCR beta chain was recorded in a study of Ad26.COV2.S vaccination and SARS-CoV-2 variants (dated by TCRdb to about 2021). Regarding the complete study: Donors in the vaccine arm were drawn from COV1001, a phase I-IIa trial of Ad26.COV2.S in healthy adults that was multicentre, randomized, double-blind and placebo-controlled. TCRbeta repertoire sequencing served as the tool for gauging how specific and how broad the SARS-CoV-2-reactive T cell receptors were following Ad26.COV2.S vaccination. Participants in the trial were split at random into five groups of five each, receiving low-dose or high-dose Ad26.COV2.S once or twice, or else placebo on both occasions. Dosing of Ad26.COV2.S was intramuscular, at either 5x10^10 or 1x10^11 viral particles, delivered as one shot or as two shots spaced 56 days apart. Investigators did not know the trial group allocation while performing experiments and assessing outcomes. A total of roughly 32 samples were included in the TCR-sequenced set, comprising around 20 Ad26.COV2.S vaccine recipients, 5 placebo recipients and 8 SARS-CoV-2 convalescent individuals. The paper as a whole reports these results and caveats: Ad26.COV2.S recipients had higher spike-specific TCR breadth than placebo recipients (P = 0.0014). The authors noted that the TCR breadth and depth analyses may have underestimated total T cell responses. The study was not powered to compare responses between vaccine doses or regimens. After vaccination, spike-specific CD8+ and CD4+ T cell responses were reported to show substantial breadth. Non-spike TCR breadth was comparable between vaccine and placebo recipients, consistent with the vaccine containing only spike.

On this clone: The clone's antigen remains unknown. Base qualities are missing; no much larger clone stands one base away.

The CDR3 goes from the cysteine to the phenylalanine over 14 residues. The DNA shown is the 42-base CDR3, in frame from base 1. CDR1 and CDR2, looked up from the germline V gene (reference sequence), are SGHNT and YYREEE. V loses 6 bases, J loses 8 bases, and the germline ends lie 20 bases apart. The sample's treatment or condition label is to be understood as: some 20 received Ad26.COV2.S at low or high dose, single or two shots; about 5 received placebo; per-sample allocation not given. For vaccine and placebo recipients, the sequenced repertoires came from samples collected on day 63 after the first injection. Between 29 July and 7 August 2020, Cohort 1b enrolled some 25 adults aged 18-55 years at one site in Boston, USA. Ad26.COV2.S consisted of a replication-incompetent adenovirus type 26 vector by which a prefusion-stabilized SARS-CoV-2 spike protein from the original Wuhan strain was expressed.

The immunoSEQ Assay was the method used to sequence TCRbeta CDR3 regions. After extraction, genomic DNA underwent amplification by bias-controlled multiplex PCR, followed by high-throughput sequencing. From the authors' description of their analysis: To quantify the absolute abundance of each unique TCRbeta CDR3 region, sequences were collapsed and filtered. Usable DNA was measured by amplifying reference genes present in all nucleated cells, and TCRbeta template counts were normalized to that usable DNA to estimate T cell fraction. Repertoire TCRs were annotated as SARS-CoV-2-specific by exact matching of V gene, CDR3 amino acid sequence and J gene to a known reactive TCR set. The reference SARS-CoV-2 TCR set was obtained from MIRA and was filtered for enrichment in COVID-19-positive ImmuneCODE repertoires, whereby public or cross-reactive TCRs were removed. Using the MIRA antigens, annotated TCRs were further analysed by specific ORF or by position within an ORF. Depth was the summed frequency of annotated unique rearrangements, while breadth was defined as annotated unique rearrangements over total unique productive rearrangements. Two-sided Wilcoxon rank-sum tests were used to compare TCR breadth between groups. Held by TCRdb, this immuneACCESS table contains in-frame sequences only and omits some clones. Under half of the omission traces to an unresolved V gene where checked; the cause of the rest is unknown. Clonal size and the V and J genes are those of that table, whereas D and trimming came from the DNA. The sample table lists roughly 420,000 clones, roughly nine tenths of them with a count of one. About 2.4% of the sample lies in the top ten.

This clonotype originated in a person aged 18-60 years who received the Ad26.COV2.S COVID-19 vaccine or a placebo. Sequenced material: peripheral blood, taken in a trial of Ad26.COV2.S vaccine versus placebo. The chain couples TRBV5-4 to TRBJ1-2; no D gene can be assigned with confidence. The DNA is TGTGCCAGCACCACCAAGACTCCATTCCAAGGCTACACCTTC. Translated, this is CASTTKTPFQGYTF.